This T cell receptor beta chain was sequenced during a study of T cells in Graves' hyperthyroidism and ophthalmopathy. Study results and caveats: In the blood, most expanded thyroid clonotypes above 0.001 appeared as well.

Amplification of TCR beta CDR3 regions used RNA as the template. The primer set for the first-round RT-PCR of the TCR CDR3 was HTBI. In TCRdb, the multiplex PCR reads were re-called with MiXCR into one record per CDR3 protein. Of about 700,000 distinct CDR3 sequences detected, approximately 15% appear once; the ten largest clones hold roughly 10%. Concerning this clonotype: Its target is not known.

Hyperthyroidism, newly diagnosed and lasting under 2 months, affected patients aged 18 to 65. Exclusion criteria comprised uncontrolled infection, other autoimmune disease, pregnancy or lactation. The PBMCs were taken from under 12 ml of fresh peripheral blood. The specimen sequenced was blood. The sequence derives from a young woman with Graves' hyperthyroidism.

The CDR3 DNA sequence: TGTGCCAGCACGGGGACTAGCGGGTCTCATGAGCAGTTCTTC. Amino acids: CASTGTSGSHEQFF. V gene TRBV12-3 or TRBV12-4 combines with J gene TRBJ2-1; TRBD2 aligns across 12 bases. V trimming: 7 bases; J trimming: 8 bases; junction bases outside the gene matches: 6. CDR3 length: 14 residues.